Below, one TCR beta chain is given with its context. This entry is derived from a study of blood T cell repertoires in COVID-19. Study summary: Acute-phase and convalescent COVID-19 samples originated in the United States, Italy and Spain. T cells, B-cell-depleted T cells, or PBMCs provided the cDNA or gDNA that served as material.

Patients in Seattle were enrolled during active infection, then followed longitudinally. Authors' analysis steps: Reference gene primer amplification gave estimated nucleated cell counts. Data came from immunoSEQ multiplex PCR; TCRdb stores just in-frame clones and leaves some out. Clone size and the V and J calls come from that table; the DNA yielded D and trimming. This sample yields around 160,000 clones, of which approximately 93% are seen a single time; around 2% belongs to the top ten. Trimming removed 5 bases from V and 2 bases from J, with 16 bases in between. The germline gives CDR1 SGHVS, CDR2 FNYEAQ. The CDR3 is 15 residues long.

The sequence derives from a woman aged 55-70 years with COVID-19, enrolled during active disease. The sample was peripheral blood. The gene calls are TRBV7-6 and TRBJ2-7; D might be TRBD2 (6 bases). As DNA, the CDR3 is TGTGCCAGCAGCCCAAGGTGGGGAGGCCCCTACGAGCAGTACTTC. Its translation: CASSPRWGGPYEQYF.